This T cell receptor beta chain was observed in a study of blood T cell repertoires in COVID-19. For the study at large: Acute and convalescent COVID-19 samples came from the United States, Italy and Spain. T cells, B-cell-depleted T cells, or PBMCs supplied cDNA or gDNA.

The sample holds a few counts of this clone. V shed 5 bases and J 8 bases; nucleotides not matched to a gene: 13. Germline V CDR1 and CDR2: MDHEN, SYDVKM. CDR3 length equals 15 residues. Methods used by the authors: Nucleated cell number was recorded as an estimate derived from reference gene primer amplification. Profiling relied on immunoSEQ multiplex PCR, and the TCRdb table lists in-frame clones only, not all of them. D and trimming come from the DNA, and the V and J calls and clone size come from that table. The sample lists about 88,000 clones, about 87% occurring once. Sequencing was performed on peripheral blood. The chain is built from TRBV28 and TRBJ2-7; 9 nucleotides align to TRBD1. The source is a man older than 75 with acute or convalescent COVID-19. CDR3 loop: CASSPPGTGRHKQYF. The CDR3 nucleotides are TGTGCCAGCAGTCCTCCCGGGACAGGGCGGCATAAGCAGTACTTC.